Each of the 25 T cell receptor beta chains below was sequenced from the same sample in a study of T cell responses to AZD1222 COVID-19 vaccine (dated by TCRdb to the early 2020s). Sample time point, as interpreted from the label and publication: baseline before first vaccination. What this sample's treatment or condition label stands for: meningococcal conjugate vaccine given as trial control. The library was made by the immunoSEQ multiplex PCR assay. This immuneACCESS table, as held by TCRdb, lists in-frame sequences with V and J called but not all clones. Of the missing ones, under half trace to an unresolved V gene in checked studies; the others have no known cause. The sample table lists 120,000 to 150,000 clones, around nine tenths of them with a count of one. Of the sample, around 2.8% falls within the top ten clones. Sample: peripheral blood, taken on day 0 of MenACWY control vaccination. All receptors come from an adult in good health.

This rearrangement joins TRBV4-1 to TRBJ2-7, with D possibly being TRBD1 (6 bases). The CDR3 is 13 residues long. The ends were cut back, 3 bases at V and 1 base at J, with 7 bases in the middle. Germline V gene lookup returns CDR1 MGHRA and CDR2 YSYEKL. CDR3 region: CASSHDRSYEQYF. CDR3 DNA: TGCGCCAGCAGCCACGACAGGTCCTACGAGCAGTACTTC.

This chain links TRBV19 with TRBJ1-2; 8 positions match TRBD1. Germline lookup yields CDR1 LNHDA and CDR2 SQIVND (reference sequence). After removal of 4 bases from V and 3 bases from J, the junction contained 7 bases not matched to a gene. CDR3 length: 15 amino acids. Written as DNA, the CDR3 is TGTGCCAGTAGTACCACGACAGGGGTGGACTATGGCTACACCTTC. It codes for CASSTTTGVDYGYTF.

The chain carries TRBV7-2 and TRBJ2-7; D tentatively reads TRBD1 or TRBD2 (7 bases each). V was pared by 5 bases and J by 2 bases, with 22 bases between. This CDR3 has 17 amino acids. The germline V gene encodes CDR1 SGHTA and CDR2 FQGNSA. CDR3 in amino acids: CASSASAGGGIPYEQYF. The CDR3 DNA sequence: TGTGCCAGCAGCGCATCCGCAGGGGGGGGGATCCCCTACGAGCAGTACTTC. The whole variable domain, filled in from reference TRBV7-2 and TRBJ2-7, reads GAGVSQSPSNKVTEKGKDVELRCDPISGHTALYWYRQSLGQGLEFLIYFQGNSAPDKSGLPSDRFSAERTGGSVSTLTIQRTQQEDSAVYLCASSASAGGGIPYEQYFGPGTRLTVT.

This clone was counted between two and nine times. The chain recombines TRBV7-9 with TRBJ2-7; D perhaps matches TRBD1 (5 bases). The germline V and J ends were trimmed by 2 bases and 2 bases, with 10 bases remaining between them. The CDR3 has 14 residues. Per the germline V gene, CDR1 is SEHNR and CDR2 is FQNEAQ (reference sequence). The CDR3 coding sequence is TGTGCCAGCAGCTTATCCAGGGTCCCCTACGAGCAGTACTTC. This gives the protein CASSLSRVPYEQYF.

The CDR3 reads CSVEGGANYGYTF. The DNA for the CDR3 is TGCAGCGTTGAAGGGGGGGCTAACTATGGCTACACCTTC. This rearrangement joins TRBV29-1 to TRBJ1-2; a weak D match, TRBD1 (5 bases). CDR3 length equals 13 residues. Per the germline V gene, CDR1 is SQVTM and CDR2 is ANQGSEA. Between the trimmed V and J ends, which lost 1 base and 0 bases, there was a span of 6 bases.

The rearrangement uses TRBV2 and TRBJ1-1; 8 nucleotides line up with TRBD1. V gave up 5 bases and J gave up 8 bases; unmatched junction bases: 4. This CDR3 is 12 amino acids long. Germline assignment: CDR1 SNHLY and CDR2 FYNNEI. CDR3 coding DNA: TGTGCCAGCAGTATGGACAGGGCCGAAGCTTTCTTT. This translates into CASSMDRAEAFF. The full variable domain, rest sourced from reference TRBV2 and TRBJ1-1, is EPEVTQTPSHQVTQMGQEVILRCVPISNHLYFYWYRQILGQKVEFLVSFYNNEISEKSEIFDDQFSVERPDGSNFTLKIRSTKLEDSAMYFCASSMDRAEAFFGQGTRLTVV.

The rearrangement joins TRBV5-1 to TRBJ1-3; D is unresolved. The CDR3 runs 14 residues. Germline lookup yields CDR1 SGHRS and CDR2 YFSETQ. The V gene lost 4 bases and the J gene lost 3 bases, with 11 bases spanning the gap. The CDR3 reads CASSEGRRGNTIYF. The CDR3 DNA sequence: TGCGCCAGCAGCGAAGGGCGACGTGGAAACACCATATATTTT.

V gene TRBV5-5 combines with J gene TRBJ2-5; D uncertain. The CDR3 length is 14 residues. The V end lost 1 base, the J end lost 1 base, and 8 bases lay between the germline ends. Germline V gives CDR1 SGHKS, CDR2 YYEKEE (reference sequence). As DNA, the CDR3 is TGTGCCAGCAGCTTGTGGGAAATCCAAGAGACCCAGTACTTC. Residues: CASSLWEIQETQYF.

V and J are TRBV7-3 and TRBJ1-1; D ambiguous. The CDR3 length is 14 residues. Trimming removed 3 bases at V and 5 bases at J, with 13 bases between. The germline V gene encodes CDR1 SGHTA and CDR2 FQGTGA. The CDR3 sequence is CASSLGRGGTEAFF. CDR3 DNA sequence: TGTGCCAGCAGCTTGGGCCGGGGTGGGACTGAAGCTTTCTTT.

The genes are TRBV24-1 and TRBJ2-2; D is unclear. Germline V gives CDR1 KGHDR, CDR2 SFDVKD. This CDR3 region has 11 residues. V was pared by 9 bases and J by 6 bases, with 7 bases between. CDR3 protein: CATGLAGELFF. The CDR3 nucleotides read TGTGCCACCGGGCTAGCCGGGGAGCTGTTTTTT.

V usage is TRBV18 and J usage is TRBJ1-4; maybe TRBD1 (5 bases). V was shortened by 1 base and J by 6 bases, with 12 bases between the two germline ends. Germline assignment: CDR1 KGHSH and CDR2 LQKENI. CDR3 length: 15 residues. The chain's CDR3 is CASSPLLTGDEKLFF. The CDR3 nucleotides are TGTGCCAGCTCACCACTACTAACAGGTGATGAAAAACTGTTTTTT.

V gene TRBV7-2 combines with J gene TRBJ2-7; the D gene is possibly TRBD2 (7 bases). Germline lookup yields CDR1 SGHTA and CDR2 FQGNSA. This CDR3 spans 16 amino acids. V gave up 0 bases and J gave up 2 bases, with 14 bases separating them. CDR3 loop: CASSLAGGPFPYEQYF. CDR3 sequence (DNA): TGTGCCAGCAGCTTAGCGGGGGGGCCTTTCCCCTACGAGCAGTACTTC.

This clone was observed once. This chain uses TRBV3-1 (or the pseudogene TRBV3-2) with TRBJ1-6, with no clear D. CDR3 length: 12 amino acids. Germline V gene data show CDR1 as LGHDT and CDR2 as YNNKEL (reference sequence). Trimming cost V 3 bases and J 7 bases, with 4 bases left between them. DNA for the CDR3: TGTGCCAGCAGCCATCAGAATTCACCCCTCCACTTT. Its translation is CASSHQNSPLHF.

V gene TRBV7-8 combines with J gene TRBJ1-2, with 7 bases identical to TRBD1. Trimming removed 1 base from V and 8 bases from J; junction bases left unmatched: 13. This CDR3 is built from 16 residues. Germline CDR1 reads SGHVS; CDR2 reads FQNEAQ. CDR3 nucleotides: TGTGCCAGCAGCTTAGTCTTCGCGACAGGGTTGGACGGCTACACCTTC. The encoded protein is CASSLVFATGLDGYTF.

The V and J genes are TRBV11-2 and TRBJ2-7; D is perhaps TRBD1 (6 bases). Per the germline V gene, CDR1 is SGHAT and CDR2 is FQNNGV. Trimming stripped 5 bases from V and 0 bases from J, with 14 bases between. The CDR3 has 15 residues. CDR3 nucleotides: TGTGCCAGCAGCGTGGGGACATATAGCTCCTACGAGCAGTACTTC. Amino acids: CASSVGTYSSYEQYF.

The chain combines TRBV7-2 with TRBJ1-2, with a weak D call TRBD1 (6 bases). Germline CDR1 reads SGHTA; CDR2 reads FQGNSA. The CDR3 runs to 15 residues. The V end lost 2 bases, the J end lost 8 bases, and 18 bases lay between the germline ends. This CDR3 reads CASSLTGTALGGYTF. CDR3 DNA: TGTGCCAGCAGCTTAACAGGGACGGCGCTCGGGGGCTACACCTTC.

This chain links TRBV4-1 with TRBJ1-6; D is uncertain. Germline V gene lookup returns CDR1 MGHRA and CDR2 YSYEKL. The V end was cut by 0 bases, the J end by 6 bases, with 9 bases between. The CDR3 covers 15 residues. CDR3 in DNA: TGCGCCAGCAGCCAAGATTGGGGTAGTAATTCACCCCTCCACTTT. This gives the protein CASSQDWGSNSPLHF.

The gene calls are TRBV19 and TRBJ1-2, with unresolved D. From germline, CDR1 is LNHDA and CDR2 SQIVND (reference sequence). Trimming took off 3 bases at V and 4 bases at J, with 18 bases between the two ends. This CDR3 spans 16 amino acids. CDR3 residues: CASSMQHRRFVYGYTF. DNA for the CDR3: TGTGCCAGTAGTATGCAGCACCGGCGTTTCGTCTATGGCTACACCTTC. The complete variable domain, with remaining parts taken from reference TRBV19 and TRBJ1-2, reads DGGITQSPKYLFRKEGQNVTLSCEQNLNHDAMYWYRQDPGQGLRLIYYSQIVNDFQKGDIAEGYSVSREKKESFPLTVTSAQKNPTAFYLCASSMQHRRFVYGYTFGSGTRLTVV.

The V call is TRBV18, the J call TRBJ1-4, with D possibly being TRBD1 (5 bases). The ends were cut back, 5 bases at V and 5 bases at J, with 9 bases in the middle. The CDR3 consists of 13 residues. The germline CDR1 and CDR2 sequences are KGHSH and LQKENI. The CDR3 sequence is CASSGTDNEKLFF. DNA for the CDR3: TGTGCCAGCTCAGGGACGGACAATGAAAAACTGTTTTTT.

V and J are TRBV19 and TRBJ1-2, with 7 positions matching TRBD1. CDR1 and CDR2 from the germline V gene are LNHDA and SQIVND (reference sequence). The CDR3 length is 16 residues. The ends lost 4 bases at V and 6 bases at J; junction bases unmatched: 14. DNA for the CDR3: TGTGCCAGTAGTACCCGGGACAGCCCCCGCGAAAATGGCTACACCTTC. Its protein product is CASSTRDSPRENGYTF. The variable domain in full, with the rest retrieved from reference TRBV19 and TRBJ1-2, is DGGITQSPKYLFRKEGQNVTLSCEQNLNHDAMYWYRQDPGQGLRLIYYSQIVNDFQKGDIAEGYSVSREKKESFPLTVTSAQKNPTAFYLCASSTRDSPRENGYTFGSGTRLTVV.

The gene calls are TRBV14 and TRBJ2-1; D gene unclear. The V and J ends lost 3 bases and 2 bases respectively, with 14 bases between them. CDR1 is SGHDN, CDR2 FVKESK, per germline. There are 16 residues in the CDR3. The CDR3: CASSQLIGKPYNEQFF. Written as DNA, the CDR3 is TGTGCCAGCAGCCAGTTAATAGGGAAACCCTACAATGAGCAGTTCTTC.

The chain is built from TRBV20-1 and TRBJ1-1; D is perhaps TRBD1 (6 bases). Germline V lookup: CDR1 DFQATT, CDR2 SNEGSKA (reference sequence). The CDR3 has 14 residues. V lost 3 bases to trimming and J lost 1 base, with 12 bases between them. The CDR3 loop is CSASYREENTEAFF. As DNA, the CDR3 is TGCAGTGCTAGTTACAGGGAAGAGAACACTGAAGCTTTCTTT.

CDR3: CASSQVGAGFNSPLHF. CDR3 coding DNA: TGTGCCAGCAGCCAAGTCGGGGCAGGGTTTAATTCACCCCTCCACTTT. This rearrangement joins TRBV4-2 to TRBJ1-6, with D tentatively TRBD1 (5 bases). Between the trimmed V and J ends, which lost 1 base and 6 bases, there was a span of 13 bases. The CDR3 sequence is 16 residues long. CDR1 and CDR2 (germline): LGHNA, YNFKEQ.

CDR3 protein: CASSLVPATNEKLFF. For the CDR3, the DNA is TGTGCCAGCAGCTTAGTTCCTGCAACTAATGAAAAACTGTTTTTT. V is TRBV11-2 and J is TRBJ1-4; D is uncertain. V dropped 1 base and J dropped 0 bases, with 6 bases sitting between them. The length of the CDR3 is 15 residues. Germline lookup yields CDR1 SGHAT and CDR2 FQNNGV. Full variable domain (remainder filled in from reference TRBV11-2 and TRBJ1-4): EAGVAQSPRYKIIEKRQSVAFWCNPISGHATLYWYQQILGQGPKLLIQFQNNGVVDDSQLPKDRFSAERLKGVDSTLKIQPAKLEDSAVYLCASSLVPATNEKLFFGSGTQLSVL.

The chain carries TRBV6-2 or TRBV6-3 and TRBJ1-1; 7 bases are a match to TRBD1. Per germline, CDR1 MNHEY and CDR2 SVGEGT. V shed 5 bases, J shed 0 bases, and the junction held 6 bases outside the gene matches. The CDR3 totals 15 residues. CDR3 in amino acids: CASSHGQVLNTEAFF. DNA of the CDR3: TGTGCCAGCAGTCATGGACAGGTCCTGAACACTGAAGCTTTCTTT.